This T cell receptor (beta chain) came from a study of blood T cell repertoires in COVID-19. Background on the study: Donors in the United States, Italy and Spain gave samples during acute or convalescent COVID-19. PBMCs, B-cell-depleted T cells, or T cells provided the cDNA or gDNA that made up the material.

In the original workflow: Reference gene primer amplification in the assay estimated nucleated cell counts. The repertoire was sequenced with immunoSEQ multiplex PCR; TCRdb's copy has only in-frame clones and lacks some. D and trimming were read from the DNA, whereas the V and J calls and clone size are those reported in that table. The data show around 190,000 clones, around 84% seen once. The CDR3 runs to 15 residues. CDR1 and CDR2 (germline): MNHNS, SASEGT. Trimming took off 0 bases at V and 8 bases at J, with 17 bases between the two ends. The V gene is TRBV6-1, the J gene TRBJ2-7; D is perhaps TRBD2 (6 bases). This sequence was found in a human donor in a cohort sampled during active COVID-19. The sequenced material came from peripheral blood. The CDR3, as DNA: TGTGCCAGCAGTGAAGCGTTGTCGGGGGTTGAGAAGCAGTACTTC. The encoded protein is CASSEALSGVEKQYF.